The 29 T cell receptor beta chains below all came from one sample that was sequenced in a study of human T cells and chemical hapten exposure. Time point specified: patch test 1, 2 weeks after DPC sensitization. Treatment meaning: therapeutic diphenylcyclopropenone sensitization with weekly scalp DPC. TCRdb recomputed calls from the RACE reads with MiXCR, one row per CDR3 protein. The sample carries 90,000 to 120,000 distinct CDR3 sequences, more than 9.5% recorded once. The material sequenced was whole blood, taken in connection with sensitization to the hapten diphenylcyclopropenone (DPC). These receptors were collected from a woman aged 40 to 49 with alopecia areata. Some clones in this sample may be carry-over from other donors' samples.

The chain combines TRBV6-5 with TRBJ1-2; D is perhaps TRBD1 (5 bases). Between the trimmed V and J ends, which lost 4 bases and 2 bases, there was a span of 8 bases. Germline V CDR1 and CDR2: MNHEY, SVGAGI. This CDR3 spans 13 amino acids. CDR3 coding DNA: TGTGCCAGCAGTTGGGACCCGAACTATGGCTACACCTTC. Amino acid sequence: CASSWDPNYGYTF.

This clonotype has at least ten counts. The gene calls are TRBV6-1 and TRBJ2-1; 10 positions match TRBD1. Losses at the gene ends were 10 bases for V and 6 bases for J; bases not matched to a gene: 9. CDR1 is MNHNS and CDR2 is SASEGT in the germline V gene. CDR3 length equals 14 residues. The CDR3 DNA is TGTGCCACGCGTGGGGACAGGGGCCCCAATGAGCAGTTCTTC. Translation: CATRGDRGPNEQFF.

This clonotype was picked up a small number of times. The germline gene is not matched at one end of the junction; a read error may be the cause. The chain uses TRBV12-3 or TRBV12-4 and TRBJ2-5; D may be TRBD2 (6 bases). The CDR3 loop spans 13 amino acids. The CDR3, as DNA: TGTGCCAGCAGTTGGAGGGACCAGGAGACCCAGTACTTC. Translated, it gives CASSWRDQETQYF.

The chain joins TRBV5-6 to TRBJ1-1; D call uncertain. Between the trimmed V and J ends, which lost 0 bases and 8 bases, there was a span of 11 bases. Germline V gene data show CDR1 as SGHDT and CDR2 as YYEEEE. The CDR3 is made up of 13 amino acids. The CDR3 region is CASSLELSLEAFF. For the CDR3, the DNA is TGTGCCAGCAGCTTGGAGCTCAGCCTAGAAGCTTTCTTT. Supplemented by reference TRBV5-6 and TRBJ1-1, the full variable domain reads DAGVTQSPTHLIKTRGQQVTLRCSPKSGHDTVSWYQQALGQGPQFIFQYYEEEERQRGNFPDRFSGHQFPNYSSELNVNALLLGDSALYLCASSLELSLEAFFGQGTRLTVV.

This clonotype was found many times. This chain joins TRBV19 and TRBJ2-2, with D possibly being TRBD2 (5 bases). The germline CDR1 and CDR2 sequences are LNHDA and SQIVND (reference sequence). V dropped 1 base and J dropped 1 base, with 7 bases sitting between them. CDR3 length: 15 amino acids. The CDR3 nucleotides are TGTGCCAGTAGTATAGGCGGAGGGAACACCGGGGAGCTGTTTTTT. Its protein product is CASSIGGGNTGELFF.

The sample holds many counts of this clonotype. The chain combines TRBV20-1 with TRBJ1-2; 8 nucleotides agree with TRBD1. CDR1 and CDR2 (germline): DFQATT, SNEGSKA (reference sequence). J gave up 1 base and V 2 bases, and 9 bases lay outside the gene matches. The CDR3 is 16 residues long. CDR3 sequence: CSARQGAQYNNYGYTF. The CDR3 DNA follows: TGCAGTGCTAGACAGGGGGCGCAGTATAATAACTATGGCTACACCTTC.

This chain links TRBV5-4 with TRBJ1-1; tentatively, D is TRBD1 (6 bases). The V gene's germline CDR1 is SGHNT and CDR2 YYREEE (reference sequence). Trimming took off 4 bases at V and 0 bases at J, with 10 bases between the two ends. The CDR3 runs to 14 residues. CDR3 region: CASSAGHLNTEAFF. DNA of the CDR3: TGTGCCAGCAGCGCGGGACATCTGAACACTGAAGCTTTCTTT.

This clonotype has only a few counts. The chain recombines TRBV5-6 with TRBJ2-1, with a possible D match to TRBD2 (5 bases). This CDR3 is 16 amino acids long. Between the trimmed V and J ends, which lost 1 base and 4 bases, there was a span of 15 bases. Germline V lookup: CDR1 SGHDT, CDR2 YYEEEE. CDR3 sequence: CASSLRRITDYNEQFF. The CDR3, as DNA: TGTGCCAGCAGCTTGCGGAGGATCACAGATTACAATGAGCAGTTCTTC.

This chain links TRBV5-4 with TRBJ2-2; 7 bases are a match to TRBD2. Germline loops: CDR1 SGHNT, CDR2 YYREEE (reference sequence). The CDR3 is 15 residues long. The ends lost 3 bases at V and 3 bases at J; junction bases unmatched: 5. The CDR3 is CASSSAGVDTGELFF. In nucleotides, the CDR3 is TGTGCCAGCAGCTCCGCGGGAGTTGACACCGGGGAGCTGTTTTTT.

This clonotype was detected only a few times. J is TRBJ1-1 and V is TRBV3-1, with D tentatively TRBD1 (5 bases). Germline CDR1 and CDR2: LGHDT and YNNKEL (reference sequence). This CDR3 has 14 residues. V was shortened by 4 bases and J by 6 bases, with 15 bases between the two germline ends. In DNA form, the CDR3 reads TGTGCCAGCAGCCTCCAGGGAGAACGAGCTGAAGCTTTCTTT. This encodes CASSLQGERAEAFF. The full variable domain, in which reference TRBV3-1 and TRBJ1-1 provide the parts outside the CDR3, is DTAVSQTPKYLVTQMGNDKSIKCEQNLGHDTMYWYKQDSKKFLKIMFSYNNKELIINETVPNRFSPKSPDKAHLNLHINSLELGDSAVYFCASSLQGERAEAFFGQGTRLTVV.

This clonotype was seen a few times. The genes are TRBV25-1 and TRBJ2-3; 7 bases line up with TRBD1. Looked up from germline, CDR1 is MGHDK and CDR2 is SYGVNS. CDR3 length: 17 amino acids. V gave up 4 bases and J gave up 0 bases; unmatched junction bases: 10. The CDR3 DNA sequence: TGTGCCAGCAGTGGGGGTTTAAGGGGGCTAAGCACAGATACGCAGTATTTT. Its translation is CASSGGLRGLSTDTQYF.

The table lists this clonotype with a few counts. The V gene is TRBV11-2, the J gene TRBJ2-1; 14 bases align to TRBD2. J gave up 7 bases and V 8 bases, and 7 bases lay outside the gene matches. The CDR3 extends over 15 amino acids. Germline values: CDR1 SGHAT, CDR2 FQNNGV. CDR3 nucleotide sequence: TGTGCCAGCCGACTAGCGGGAGGGCCGGGGAATGAGCAGTTCTTC. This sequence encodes CASRLAGGPGNEQFF. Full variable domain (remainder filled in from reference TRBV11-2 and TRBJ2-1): EAGVAQSPRYKIIEKRQSVAFWCNPISGHATLYWYQQILGQGPKLLIQFQNNGVVDDSQLPKDRFSAERLKGVDSTLKIQPAKLEDSAVYLCASRLAGGPGNEQFFGPGTRLTVL.

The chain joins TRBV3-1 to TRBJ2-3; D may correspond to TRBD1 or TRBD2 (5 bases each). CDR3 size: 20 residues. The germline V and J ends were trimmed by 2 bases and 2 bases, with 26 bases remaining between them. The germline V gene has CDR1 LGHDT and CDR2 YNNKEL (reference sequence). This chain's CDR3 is CASSQPRPGRGRGVTDTQYF. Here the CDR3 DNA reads TGTGCCAGCAGCCAACCTCGACCCGGACGGGGAAGAGGGGTCACAGATACGCAGTATTTT.

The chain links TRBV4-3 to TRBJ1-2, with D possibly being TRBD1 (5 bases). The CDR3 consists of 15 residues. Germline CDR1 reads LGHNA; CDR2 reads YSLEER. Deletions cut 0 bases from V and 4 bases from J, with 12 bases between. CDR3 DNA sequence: TGCGCCAGCAGCCAAGACAGGGCCGGAGGCTATGGCTACACCTTC. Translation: CASSQDRAGGYGYTF.

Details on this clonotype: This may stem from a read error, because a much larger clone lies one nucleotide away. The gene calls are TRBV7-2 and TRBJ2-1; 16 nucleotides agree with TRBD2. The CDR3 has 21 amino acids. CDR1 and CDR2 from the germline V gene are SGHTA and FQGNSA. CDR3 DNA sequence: TGTGCCAGCTGCTTAGGGGCTCCGGGACTAGCGGGAGGGAGCTCCTACAATGAGCAGTTCTTC. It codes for CASCLGAPGLAGGSSYNEQFF.

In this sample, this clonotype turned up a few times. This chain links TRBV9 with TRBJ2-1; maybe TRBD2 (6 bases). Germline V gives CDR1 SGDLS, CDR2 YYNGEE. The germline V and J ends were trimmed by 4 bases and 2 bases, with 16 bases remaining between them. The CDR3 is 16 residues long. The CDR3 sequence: CASSPRIRETYNEQFF. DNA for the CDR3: TGTGCCAGCAGCCCCCGTATACGGGAGACCTACAATGAGCAGTTCTTC.

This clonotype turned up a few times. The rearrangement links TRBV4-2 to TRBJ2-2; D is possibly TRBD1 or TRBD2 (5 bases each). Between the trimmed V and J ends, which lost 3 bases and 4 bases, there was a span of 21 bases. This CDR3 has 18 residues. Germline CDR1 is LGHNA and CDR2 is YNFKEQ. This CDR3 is CASSQGRGLLQGTGELFF. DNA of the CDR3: TGTGCCAGCAGCCAGGGACGCGGACTGCTCCAGGGCACCGGGGAGCTGTTTTTT.

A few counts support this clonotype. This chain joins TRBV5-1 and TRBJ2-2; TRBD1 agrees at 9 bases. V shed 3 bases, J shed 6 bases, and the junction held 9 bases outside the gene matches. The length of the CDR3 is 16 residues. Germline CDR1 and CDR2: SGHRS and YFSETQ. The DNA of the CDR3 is TGCGCCAGCAGCTGGGACAGGGAGGCGTTACCCGGGGAGCTGTTTTTT. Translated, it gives CASSWDREALPGELFF.

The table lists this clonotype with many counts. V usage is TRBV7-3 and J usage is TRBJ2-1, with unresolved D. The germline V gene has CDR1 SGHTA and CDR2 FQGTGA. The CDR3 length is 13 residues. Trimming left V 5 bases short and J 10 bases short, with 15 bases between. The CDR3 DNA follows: TGTGCCAGCAGCCCAACCAGAGCCCTCGAGCAGTTCTTC. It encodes CASSPTRALEQFF.

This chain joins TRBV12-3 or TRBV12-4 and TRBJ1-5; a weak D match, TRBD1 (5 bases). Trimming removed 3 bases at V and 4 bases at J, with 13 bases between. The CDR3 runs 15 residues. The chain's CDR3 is CASSFKAGQNQPQHF. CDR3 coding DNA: TGTGCCAGCAGTTTCAAGGCAGGGCAGAATCAGCCCCAGCATTTT.

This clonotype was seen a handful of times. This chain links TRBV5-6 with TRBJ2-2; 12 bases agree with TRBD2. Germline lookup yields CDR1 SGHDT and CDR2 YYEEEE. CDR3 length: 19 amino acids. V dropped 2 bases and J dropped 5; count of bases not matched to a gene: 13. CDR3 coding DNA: TGTGCCAGCAGCTTATTTGGTCTAGCGGGAGGGCCGAGAACCGGGGAGCTGTTTTTT. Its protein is CASSLFGLAGGPRTGELFF.

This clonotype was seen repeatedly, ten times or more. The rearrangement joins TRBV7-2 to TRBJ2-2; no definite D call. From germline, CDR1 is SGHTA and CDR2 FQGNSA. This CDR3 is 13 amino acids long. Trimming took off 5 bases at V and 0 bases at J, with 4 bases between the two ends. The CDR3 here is CASSGPNTGELFF. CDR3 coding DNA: TGTGCCAGCAGCGGTCCGAACACCGGGGAGCTGTTTTTT. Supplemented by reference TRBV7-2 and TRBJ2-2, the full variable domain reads GAGVSQSPSNKVTEKGKDVELRCDPISGHTALYWYRQSLGQGLEFLIYFQGNSAPDKSGLPSDRFSAERTGGSVSTLTIQRTQQEDSAVYLCASSGPNTGELFFGEGSRLTVL.

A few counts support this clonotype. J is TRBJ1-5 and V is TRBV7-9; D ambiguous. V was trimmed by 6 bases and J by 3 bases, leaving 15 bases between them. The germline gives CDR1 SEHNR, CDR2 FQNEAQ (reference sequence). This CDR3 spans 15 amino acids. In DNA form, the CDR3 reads TGTGCCAGCAGTTCGGACGGGGAATTCAATCAGCCCCAGCATTTT. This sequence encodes CASSSDGEFNQPQHF.

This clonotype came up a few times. CDR3 sequence: CASSSKTGTDTQYF. In DNA form, the CDR3 reads TGCGCCAGCAGCAGCAAGACAGGCACAGATACGCAGTATTTT. The V call is TRBV5-1, the J call TRBJ2-3; D perhaps matches TRBD1 (5 bases). The CDR3 runs 14 residues. Germline V gene data show CDR1 as SGHRS and CDR2 as YFSETQ. V was cut by 4 bases and J by 1 base, with 10 bases left in between.

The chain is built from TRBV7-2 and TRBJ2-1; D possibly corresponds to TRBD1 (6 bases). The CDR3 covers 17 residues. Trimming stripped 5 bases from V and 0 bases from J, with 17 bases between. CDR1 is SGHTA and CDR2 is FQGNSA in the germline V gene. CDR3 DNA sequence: TGTGCCAGCAGCAGACAGGTAGGGACGGTCTCCTACAATGAGCAGTTCTTC. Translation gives CASSRQVGTVSYNEQFF.

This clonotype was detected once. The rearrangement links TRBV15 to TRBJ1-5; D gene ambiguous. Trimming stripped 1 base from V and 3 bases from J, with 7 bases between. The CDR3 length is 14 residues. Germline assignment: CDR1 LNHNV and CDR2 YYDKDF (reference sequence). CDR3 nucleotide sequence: TGTGCCACCAGCAGAGGCGGCGTCAATCAGCCCCAGCATTTT. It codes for CATSRGGVNQPQHF.

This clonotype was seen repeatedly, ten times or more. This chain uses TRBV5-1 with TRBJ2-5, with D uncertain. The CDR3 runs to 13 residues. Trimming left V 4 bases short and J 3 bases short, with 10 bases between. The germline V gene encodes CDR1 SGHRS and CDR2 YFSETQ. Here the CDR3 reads CASSPDPEETQYF. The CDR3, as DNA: TGCGCCAGCAGCCCCGATCCCGAAGAGACCCAGTACTTC.

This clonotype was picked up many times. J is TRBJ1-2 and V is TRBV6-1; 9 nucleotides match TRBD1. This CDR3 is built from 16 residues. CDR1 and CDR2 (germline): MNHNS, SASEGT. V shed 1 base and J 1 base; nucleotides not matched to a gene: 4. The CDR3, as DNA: TGTGCCAGCAGTGAAGGGGGGACAGGGAATAACTATGGCTACACCTTC. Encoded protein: CASSEGGTGNNYGYTF.

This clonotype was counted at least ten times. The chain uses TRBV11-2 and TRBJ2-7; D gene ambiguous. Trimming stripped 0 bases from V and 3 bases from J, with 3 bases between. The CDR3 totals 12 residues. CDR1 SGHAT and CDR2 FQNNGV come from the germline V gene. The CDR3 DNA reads TGTGCCAGCAGCTTAGATCTCTACGAGCAGTACTTC. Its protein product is CASSLDLYEQYF.